The next 8 T cell receptor beta chains were all read from a single sample in a study of shared clonotypes between healthy human individuals. Assay used: immunoSEQ multiplex PCR; TCRdb lists only in-frame clones, some missing. This sample has about 2.4 million clones, with about 92% found just once. The specimen sequenced was naive CD4+ T cells sorted from blood. Subset: CD45RA+ positively selected. The receptors come from a man younger than 35 in good health.

This clone appeared once. The chain employs TRBV6-5 and TRBJ2-2, with unresolved D. Germline CDR1 MNHEY, CDR2 SVGAGI. The V end lost 5 bases, the J end lost 5 bases, and 12 bases lay between the germline ends. This CDR3 contains 14 residues. The CDR3 loop reads CASSRTGKTGELFF. The CDR3 region has the DNA TGTGCCAGCAGTCGAACGGGTAAAACCGGGGAGCTGTTTTTT.

The gene calls are TRBV19 and TRBJ2-2; 7 nucleotides match TRBD1. Trimming cost V 5 bases and J 0 bases; bases outside gene matches: 6. Germline lookup yields CDR1 LNHDA and CDR2 SQIVND (reference sequence). The CDR3 runs to 16 residues. In DNA form, the CDR3 reads TGTGCCAGTAGTTTCCTCGGACAGGCGAACACCGGGGAGCTGTTTTTT. Residues: CASSFLGQANTGELFF.

V and J are TRBV18 and TRBJ2-7; TRBD1 agrees at 11 bases. CDR1 is KGHSH, CDR2 LQKENI, per germline. V dropped 0 bases and J dropped 2; count of bases not matched to a gene: 3. This CDR3 is built from 16 residues. The CDR3 sequence: CASSPPGQGATYEQYF. CDR3 bases: TGTGCCAGCTCACCACCAGGACAGGGGGCAACCTACGAGCAGTACTTC.

The chain is built from TRBV5-1 and TRBJ1-1; TRBD1 agrees at 7 bases. Germline V gene sequence: CDR1 SGHRS, CDR2 YFSETQ. V trimming: 4 bases; J trimming: 4 bases; junction bases outside the gene matches: 10. The CDR3 loop spans 15 amino acids. For the CDR3, the DNA is TGCGCCAGCAGCCCCACACAAGGGGGCGGCACTGAAGCTTTCTTT. It translates to CASSPTQGGGTEAFF.

The chain links TRBV11-3 to TRBJ2-2; no clear D. The germline V gene encodes CDR1 SGHNT and CDR2 YENEEA. This CDR3 comprises 12 residues. V gave up 2 bases and J gave up 3 bases, with 1 base separating them. The CDR3 coding sequence is TGTGCCAGCAGCTTACACACCGGGGAGCTGTTTTTT. It translates to CASSLHTGELFF.

J is TRBJ2-4 and V is TRBV7-9; 8 nucleotides line up with TRBD1. The CDR3 sequence is 15 residues long. The junction had 6 bases not matched to a gene; V was cut back by 5 bases and J by 3 bases. The germline V gene has CDR1 SEHNR and CDR2 FQNEAQ (reference sequence). The CDR3 nucleotides are TGTGCCAGCAGCCCAGGGACAGGCCGCAAAAACATTCAGTACTTC. Its protein is CASSPGTGRKNIQYF. The complete variable domain, with remaining parts taken from reference TRBV7-9 and TRBJ2-4, reads DTGVSQNPRHKITKRGQNVTFRCDPISEHNRLYWYRQTLGQGPEFLTYFQNEAQLEKSRLLSDRFSAERPKGSFSTLEIQRTEQGDSAMYLCASSPGTGRKNIQYFGAGTRLSVL.

The chain uses TRBV29-1 and TRBJ1-2; possible D gene TRBD1, 6 bases. The CDR3 is 13 residues long. Germline assignment: CDR1 SQVTM and CDR2 ANQGSEA. Trimming left V 7 bases short and J 5 bases short, with 17 bases between. Here the CDR3 DNA reads TGCAGCGCCTCTGAGGGGGTGGGGTATGGCTACACCTTC. Translated, it gives CSASEGVGYGYTF.

On this clone itself: This CDR3 is also generated by other DNA sequences in the sample. V usage is TRBV5-1 and J usage is TRBJ2-5; TRBD1 matches 10 bases. From germline, CDR1 is SGHRS and CDR2 YFSETQ. The CDR3 is made up of 14 amino acids. Unmatched junction bases numbered 1, after V lost 3 bases and J lost 2 bases. CDR3 nucleotides: TGCGCCAGCAGCTGGGGACAGGGGCAAGAGACCCAGTACTTC. Translated: CASSWGQGQETQYF.